The 22 T cell receptor beta chains reported below all come from one sample, sequenced in a study of technical replicates of blood from four donors. Measured with immunoSEQ multiplex PCR; TCRdb has only the in-frame clones, and not every one. The table has 80,000 or so clones, around 96% seen once. The source material was T cells isolated from PBMCs. Receptor source: a human donor in good health.

The J gene is TRBJ2-2, the V gene TRBV9; 11 bases are a match to TRBD1. The CDR3 is made up of 16 amino acids. Germline V CDR1 and CDR2: SGDLS, YYNGEE. V shed 1 base and J 4 bases; nucleotides not matched to a gene: 3. In DNA, the CDR3 is TGTGCCAGCAGCGTAAGGACAGGGGGCTTCACCGGGGAGCTGTTTTTT. Translated: CASSVRTGGFTGELFF.

This sequence joins TRBV27 and TRBJ1-2; 7 nucleotides match TRBD1. Germline CDR1 is MNHEY and CDR2 is SMNVEV (reference sequence). This CDR3 comprises 14 residues. Trimming removed 5 bases from V and 4 bases from J; junction bases left unmatched: 7. The CDR3 sequence: CASSTTRDSYGYTF. CDR3 DNA: TGTGCCAGCAGTACGACCCGGGACAGCTATGGCTACACCTTC.

The chain couples TRBV9 to TRBJ1-2; the match to TRBD1 covers 7 bases. After removal of 2 bases from V and 2 bases from J, the junction contained 9 bases not matched to a gene. The CDR3 covers 16 residues. The V gene's germline CDR1 is SGDLS and CDR2 YYNGEE. The CDR3 spells CASSVGVDRENYGYTF. CDR3 DNA: TGTGCCAGCAGCGTCGGTGTCGACAGGGAGAACTATGGCTACACCTTC.

The chain employs TRBV2 and TRBJ2-7; maybe TRBD2 (5 bases). Germline-derived CDR1 and CDR2 are SNHLY and FYNNEI. The length of the CDR3 is 13 residues. Trimming took 6 bases from V and 3 from J, leaving 12 bases between them. CDR3 coding DNA: TGTGCCAGCAGATATACCGGGGTCTACGAGCAGTACTTC. It translates to CASRYTGVYEQYF.

The rearrangement joins TRBV18 to TRBJ1-1; TRBD1 aligns across 8 bases. Germline values: CDR1 KGHSH, CDR2 LQKENI. This CDR3 is 15 amino acids long. Trimming removed 5 bases from V and 1 base from J; junction bases left unmatched: 6. CDR3 DNA sequence: TGTGCCAGCTCAAGTCCCGGGACAGGGAACACTGAAGCTTTCTTT. It encodes CASSSPGTGNTEAFF.

This clone showed up just a few times. The chain carries TRBV29-1 and TRBJ2-1; 13 bases fit TRBD2. Germline V gene sequence: CDR1 SQVTM, CDR2 ANQGSEA. This CDR3 spans 13 amino acids. The V gene end was trimmed by 7 bases and the J gene end by 6 bases; junction bases not matched to a gene: 3. In nucleotides, the CDR3 is TGCAGCGCGGGACTAGCGGGGCCCAATGAGCAGTTCTTC. This translates into CSAGLAGPNEQFF.

This chain uses TRBV10-3 with TRBJ1-2; D is unresolved. There are 12 residues in the CDR3. In germline, CDR1 is ENHRY, CDR2 SYGVKD. V lost 4 bases to trimming and J lost 2 bases, with 5 bases between them. CDR3 residues: CAISGVNYGYTF. DNA of the CDR3: TGTGCCATCAGTGGAGTGAACTATGGCTACACCTTC.

This rearrangement joins TRBV5-1 to TRBJ1-2; TRBD1 matches at 8 bases. The germline CDR1 and CDR2 sequences are SGHRS and YFSETQ. The CDR3 loop spans 15 amino acids. V lost 4 bases to trimming and J lost 4 bases; unmatched junction nucleotides: 9. In nucleotides, the CDR3 is TGCGCCAGCAGCCCGCAGGGGGCGCCAGGCTATGGCTACACCTTC. This encodes CASSPQGAPGYGYTF.

V usage is TRBV30 and J usage is TRBJ2-5; 13 bases are shared with TRBD2. There are 18 residues in the CDR3. In germline, CDR1 is GTSNPN, CDR2 SVGIG (reference sequence). V trimming: 3 bases; J trimming: 1 base; junction bases outside the gene matches: 11. The CDR3 DNA reads TGTGCCTGGAGGGGACTAGCGGGAACCGCTAAATTCCAAGAGACCCAGTACTTC. Protein product: CAWRGLAGTAKFQETQYF.

This clone was seen only once. The chain joins TRBV30 to TRBJ2-1; D is possibly TRBD1 (5 bases). Trimming took 0 bases from V and 3 from J, leaving 24 bases between them. Germline assignment: CDR1 GTSNPN and CDR2 SVGIG (reference sequence). This CDR3 is built from 19 residues. CDR3 sequence reads: CAWSVFWGSSEYVYNEQFF. CDR3 coding DNA: TGTGCCTGGAGTGTGTTTTGGGGCAGTTCAGAGTACGTCTACAATGAGCAGTTCTTC.

J is TRBJ2-7 and V is TRBV6-5, with TRBD1 matching 9 bases. Trimming removed 0 bases from V and 2 bases from J; junction bases left unmatched: 2. Per the germline V gene, CDR1 is MNHEY and CDR2 is SVGAGI. The CDR3 has 15 residues. The CDR3: CASSYSRDRAYEQYF. The CDR3 region has the DNA TGTGCCAGCAGTTACTCGAGGGACAGGGCCTACGAGCAGTACTTC.

The chain combines TRBV5-5 with TRBJ1-4, with 7 bases fitting TRBD1. Losses at the gene ends were 3 bases for V and 5 bases for J; bases not matched to a gene: 7. Germline V gene lookup returns CDR1 SGHKS and CDR2 YYEKEE (reference sequence). This CDR3 contains 15 residues. CDR3 sequence (DNA): TGTGCCAGCAGCTACAGGGGATTTACCAATGAAAAACTGTTTTTT. Its protein product is CASSYRGFTNEKLFF.

Here the CDR3 DNA reads TGTGCCAGCAGTGGGACTAGCGGAGGGTACGAGCAGTACTTC. Translation: CASSGTSGGYEQYF. The chain uses TRBV28 and TRBJ2-7, with 11 bases identical to TRBD2. CDR1 and CDR2 from the germline V gene are MDHEN and SYDVKM. With V trimmed by 5 bases and J by 4 bases, 4 bases remained unmatched. The CDR3 covers 14 residues. Looking up the rest from reference TRBV28 and TRBJ2-7 gives the full variable domain: DVKVTQSSRYLVKRTGEKVFLECVQDMDHENMFWYRQDPGLGLRLIYFSYDVKMKEKGDIPEGYSVSREKKERFSLILESASTNQTSMYLCASSGTSGGYEQYFGPGTRLTVT.

The chain has TRBV19 and TRBJ2-7; 8 nucleotides agree with TRBD2. CDR1 and CDR2 from the germline V gene are LNHDA and SQIVND (reference sequence). This CDR3 is built from 14 residues. Losses at the gene ends were 5 bases for V and 5 bases for J; bases not matched to a gene: 8. Here the CDR3 reads CASSFSGTLNEQYF. For the CDR3, the DNA is TGTGCCAGTAGTTTTAGCGGGACTTTGAACGAGCAGTACTTC.

This chain links TRBV28 with TRBJ2-4; TRBD1 aligns across 12 bases. This CDR3 has 17 amino acids. V trimming: 6 bases; J trimming: 0 bases; junction bases outside the gene matches: 6. Germline values: CDR1 MDHEN, CDR2 SYDVKM. CDR3 sequence: CASRGTGGGGAKNIQYF. For the CDR3, the DNA is TGTGCCAGCAGAGGGACAGGGGGCGGGGGAGCCAAAAACATTCAGTACTTC. Full variable domain (remainder filled in from reference TRBV28 and TRBJ2-4): DVKVTQSSRYLVKRTGEKVFLECVQDMDHENMFWYRQDPGLGLRLIYFSYDVKMKEKGDIPEGYSVSREKKERFSLILESASTNQTSMYLCASRGTGGGGAKNIQYFGAGTRLSVL.

In DNA, the CDR3 is TGCAGCGTAAGGGAGACATGGGACACTGAAGCTTTCTTT. Translated: CSVRETWDTEAFF. This chain joins TRBV29-1 and TRBJ1-1; D uncertain. V shed 6 bases and J shed 3 bases, with 14 bases lying between them. There are 13 residues in the CDR3. Germline loops: CDR1 SQVTM, CDR2 ANQGSEA.

The chain carries TRBV29-1 and TRBJ1-5; D may be TRBD1 (6 bases). The CDR3 totals 13 residues. Germline CDR1 SQVTM, CDR2 ANQGSEA. V shed 4 bases and J shed 0 bases, with 7 bases lying between them. The CDR3 here is CSVGQDSNQPQHF. CDR3 sequence (DNA): TGCAGCGTTGGACAGGATAGCAATCAGCCCCAGCATTTT. The full variable domain, rest sourced from reference TRBV29-1 and TRBJ1-5, is SAVISQKPSRDICQRGTSLTIQCQVDSQVTMMFWYRQQPGQSLTLIATANQGSEATYESGFVIDKFPISRPNLTFSTLTVSNMSPEDSSIYLCSVGQDSNQPQHFGDGTRLSIL.

This chain joins TRBV5-1 and TRBJ2-5; 7 nucleotides match TRBD1. CDR3 length equals 14 residues. Germline values: CDR1 SGHRS, CDR2 YFSETQ. V shed 2 bases and J 4 bases; nucleotides not matched to a gene: 5. The CDR3 nucleotides are TGCGCCAGCAGCTTATCTCCAGGGGGAGAGACCCAGTACTTC. Amino acid sequence: CASSLSPGGETQYF.

The chain joins TRBV15 to TRBJ2-5; a possible D gene is TRBD1 (6 bases). V was shortened by 2 bases and J by 5 bases, with 12 bases between the two germline ends. Looked up from germline, CDR1 is LNHNV and CDR2 is YYDKDF (reference sequence). This CDR3 has 14 amino acids. The CDR3 loop reads CATSRSTGLETQYF. CDR3 bases: TGTGCCACCAGCAGATCCACAGGGTTGGAGACCCAGTACTTC.

The chain links TRBV5-4 to TRBJ2-2; TRBD2 is a possible D gene (5 bases). Trimming stripped 3 bases from V and 0 bases from J, with 12 bases between. Germline V lookup: CDR1 SGHNT, CDR2 YYREEE (reference sequence). This CDR3 comprises 16 residues. The CDR3 reads CASSSRAYANTGELFF. For the CDR3, the DNA is TGTGCCAGCAGCTCGCGGGCTTACGCGAACACCGGGGAGCTGTTTTTT.

This clone appeared once. The chain uses TRBV29-1 and TRBJ2-2, with TRBD2 matching 8 bases. Germline V gene lookup returns CDR1 SQVTM and CDR2 ANQGSEA. The trim removed 6 bases at V and 7 bases at J, leaving 4 bases unmatched. This CDR3 contains 12 residues. In nucleotides, the CDR3 is TGCAGCGTGAGACTAGCGCACGGGGAGCTGTTTTTT. Translation gives CSVRLAHGELFF.

CDR3: CASSSESRANEQFF. The CDR3 DNA follows: TGTGCCAGCAGCTCGGAAAGCAGGGCTAATGAGCAGTTCTTC. V gene TRBV5-4 combines with J gene TRBJ2-1; TRBD1 might be the D (5 bases). The germline gives CDR1 SGHNT, CDR2 YYREEE (reference sequence). CDR3 length equals 14 residues. V lost 3 bases to trimming and J lost 7 bases, with 14 bases between them.